Following are 7 T cell receptor beta chains from one sample sequenced in a study of blood T cell repertoires in COVID-19. Clones were sequenced by immunoSEQ multiplex PCR, and TCRdb holds only the in-frame ones, with some missing. The sample has hundreds of thousands of clones; approximately 90% are singletons. Sequenced sample: PBMCs or T cells enriched from blood (not recorded which). The receptor source for this set is a man aged 35-49 years who had recovered from COVID-19.

The genes are TRBV7-9 and TRBJ2-5; D perhaps matches TRBD2 (6 bases). The CDR3 has 15 amino acids. Germline assignment: CDR1 SEHNR and CDR2 FQNEAQ (reference sequence). V lost 1 base to trimming and J lost 5 bases, with 14 bases between them. The CDR3 here is CASSLEGSGGETQYF. Written as DNA, the CDR3 is TGTGCCAGCAGCTTAGAAGGTAGCGGCGGGGAGACCCAGTACTTC.

The gene calls are TRBV3-1 (or the pseudogene TRBV3-2) and TRBJ2-1; unclear D gene. CDR3 length: 12 amino acids. Trimming removed 3 bases at V and 10 bases at J, with 10 bases between. CDR1 is LGHDT and CDR2 is YNNKEL in the germline V gene (reference sequence). As DNA, the CDR3 is TGTGCCAGCAGCCACGACAAACGAGAGCAGTTCTTC. Its translation: CASSHDKREQFF.

V and J are TRBV18 and TRBJ2-1; 7 nucleotides line up with TRBD2. Germline-derived CDR1 and CDR2 are KGHSH and LQKENI. CDR3 length: 18 residues. After removal of 2 bases from V and 5 bases from J, the junction contained 15 bases not matched to a gene. CDR3 sequence (DNA): TGTGCCAGCTCACCAATTACTCGGCCGGGAGGCAGAAACAATGAGCAGTTCTTC. The encoded protein is CASSPITRPGGRNNEQFF. The entire variable domain, with the rest obtained from reference TRBV18 and TRBJ2-1, is as follows: NAGVMQNPRHLVRRRGQEARLRCSPMKGHSHVYWYRQLPEEGLKFMVYLQKENIIDESGMPKERFSAEFPKEGPSILRIQQVVRGDSAAYFCASSPITRPGGRNNEQFFGPGTRLTVL.

This sequence joins TRBV19 and TRBJ2-7; the match to TRBD1 covers 7 bases. Trimming removed 3 bases from V and 3 bases from J; junction bases left unmatched: 5. The CDR3 has 14 amino acids. Per germline, CDR1 LNHDA and CDR2 SQIVND (reference sequence). The CDR3 DNA sequence: TGTGCCAGTAGTATGGGAAGACAGGGCTACGAGCAGTACTTC. Translated, it gives CASSMGRQGYEQYF.

The CDR3: CASSQSGGNQPQHF. The CDR3 DNA reads TGTGCCAGCAGCCAATCCGGGGGTAATCAGCCCCAGCATTTT. The chain uses TRBV2 and TRBJ1-5, with D possibly matching TRBD1 (5 bases). The V gene's germline CDR1 is SNHLY and CDR2 FYNNEI. Trimming cost V 6 bases and J 4 bases, with 13 bases left between them. The length of the CDR3 is 14 residues.

The chain has TRBV19 and TRBJ1-1; tentative D call: TRBD1 (6 bases). The CDR3 is 13 residues long. Germline V gives CDR1 LNHDA, CDR2 SQIVND (reference sequence). V lost 10 bases, J lost 0 bases, and 12 bases lay in between. In DNA, the CDR3 is TGTGCCACTAAGGACAGACTGAACACTGAAGCTTTCTTT. Protein product: CATKDRLNTEAFF.

The V gene is TRBV7-9, the J gene TRBJ1-2; no clear D. The CDR3 totals 14 residues. The germline gives CDR1 SEHNR, CDR2 FQNEAQ (reference sequence). The V end lost 3 bases, the J end lost 4 bases, and 12 bases lay between the germline ends. CDR3 region: CASSFPGVPYGYTF. The DNA of the CDR3 is TGTGCCAGCAGCTTCCCCGGAGTACCCTATGGCTACACCTTC. Looking up the rest from reference TRBV7-9 and TRBJ1-2 gives the full variable domain: DTGVSQNPRHKITKRGQNVTFRCDPISEHNRLYWYRQTLGQGPEFLTYFQNEAQLEKSRLLSDRFSAERPKGSFSTLEIQRTEQGDSAMYLCASSFPGVPYGYTFGSGTRLTVV.